The clone carrying this TCR beta chain has only one observation. This sample also contains other DNA sequences that code for the same CDR3. This sample is part of a study of blood T cell repertoires in COVID-19. Study overall: T cells, B-cell-depleted T cells, or PBMCs supplied cDNA or gDNA.

Individuals drawn from approximately 22 US areas were roughly 18 to 89 years old. Participant-reported clinical history was the basis for cohort assignment. Study processing details: Reference gene primer amplification gave estimated nucleated cell counts. Assay used: immunoSEQ multiplex PCR; TCRdb lists only in-frame clones, some missing. V and J calls and clone size follow that table, whereas D and trimming were derived from the DNA. This table has approximately 200,000 clones, less than 85% appearing once. The CDR3 runs to 15 residues. The junction had 9 bases not matched to a gene; V was cut back by 4 bases and J by 6 bases. The germline gives CDR1 MDHEN, CDR2 SYDVKM.

The chain combines TRBV28 with TRBJ1-1; 9 bases line up with TRBD1. The sequence derives from a woman aged 25-40 years who had recovered from COVID-19. Sequencing input: PBMCs or T cells enriched from blood (not recorded which). CDR3 in amino acids: CASSSQGQGRAEAFF. The CDR3 nucleotides read TGTGCCAGCAGTTCGCAGGGACAGGGTAGAGCTGAAGCTTTCTTT.